These 30 T cell receptor beta chains were sequenced from one sample in a study of blood T cell repertoires in COVID-19. Sequencing used immunoSEQ multiplex PCR; TCRdb keeps in-frame clones, though not all of them. This repertoire shows under 300,000 clones, approximately 90% found once; its top ten account for just under 1%. Input material: peripheral blood. These receptors were obtained from a woman aged 40 to 50 who had recovered from COVID-19.

Only a few counts were recorded for this clone. The chain links TRBV24-1 to TRBJ2-1, with 9 bases matching TRBD2. CDR3 size: 17 residues. CDR1 is KGHDR and CDR2 is SFDVKD in the germline V gene. The trim removed 9 bases at V and 2 bases at J, leaving 13 bases unmatched. The CDR3 is CATAQREATRTYNEQFF. The CDR3 nucleotides are TGTGCCACCGCCCAGCGGGAGGCCACCCGGACCTACAATGAGCAGTTCTTC.

The chain uses TRBV5-1 and TRBJ2-6; D is ambiguous. The CDR3 totals 15 residues. Germline V gene data show CDR1 as SGHRS and CDR2 as YFSETQ. The germline V and J ends were trimmed by 1 base and 3 bases, with 8 bases remaining between them. The CDR3 coding sequence is TGCGCCAGCAGCTTGTTCCGCGGTGGGGCCAACGTCCTGACTTTC. It encodes CASSLFRGGANVLTF.

The rearrangement uses TRBV4-1 and TRBJ2-5; perhaps TRBD2 as D (5 bases). The V end was cut by 1 base, the J end by 7 bases, with 13 bases between. The length of the CDR3 is 14 residues. Germline V lookup: CDR1 MGHRA, CDR2 YSYEKL. CDR3 sequence (DNA): TGCGCCAGCAGCCAAGGGCCGGGGATAGGGACCCAGTACTTC. Its translation: CASSQGPGIGTQYF.

The chain uses TRBV18 and TRBJ2-7; 10 bases fit TRBD1. CDR1 is KGHSH, CDR2 LQKENI, per germline. J was trimmed by 0 bases and V by 1 base; bases with no gene match: 0. CDR3 length equals 15 residues. The CDR3 bases are TGTGCCAGCTCACCACGGACAGGGGGCTCCTACGAGCAGTACTTC. Amino acids: CASSPRTGGSYEQYF.

The rearrangement uses TRBV18 and TRBJ2-3; D remains unclear. The V end was cut by 3 bases, the J end by 2 bases, with 15 bases between. The CDR3 has 16 residues. Germline CDR1 is KGHSH and CDR2 is LQKENI. The CDR3 bases are TGTGCCAGCTCACCCCTAGAGTCTTTCATCACAGATACGCAGTATTTT. This sequence encodes CASSPLESFITDTQYF.

The chain joins TRBV5-8 to TRBJ2-7; the D is unclear. The CDR3 is made up of 13 amino acids. Germline V lookup: CDR1 SGHTS, CDR2 YDEGEE. V shed 1 base and J shed 3 bases, with 8 bases lying between them. The CDR3 spells CASSLPNSYEQYV. CDR3 nucleotides: TGTGCCAGCAGCTTGCCCAACAGCTACGAGCAGTACGTC.

The CDR3 loop is CASSLQGGYGYTF. The CDR3 DNA follows: TGTGCCAGCAGCTTACAGGGGGGCTATGGCTACACCTTC. The genes are TRBV7-2 and TRBJ1-2; 7 bases align to TRBD1. V trimming: 2 bases; J trimming: 4 bases; junction bases outside the gene matches: 1. Germline values: CDR1 SGHTA, CDR2 FQGNSA. There are 13 residues in the CDR3. The full variable domain, in which reference TRBV7-2 and TRBJ1-2 provide the parts outside the CDR3, is GAGVSQSPSNKVTEKGKDVELRCDPISGHTALYWYRQSLGQGLEFLIYFQGNSAPDKSGLPSDRFSAERTGGSVSTLTIQRTQQEDSAVYLCASSLQGGYGYTFGSGTRLTVV.

V and J are TRBV30 and TRBJ2-3, with D perhaps matching TRBD1 (5 bases). Germline V gene lookup returns CDR1 GTSNPN and CDR2 SVGIG (reference sequence). The length of the CDR3 is 14 residues. V shed 2 bases and J shed 2 bases, with 11 bases lying between them. The CDR3 coding sequence is TGTGCCTGGAGTCAGGGTTGGGACACAGATACGCAGTATTTT. Amino acids: CAWSQGWDTDTQYF.

The chain uses TRBV28 and TRBJ1-1, with D possibly matching TRBD1 (5 bases). The CDR3 totals 14 residues. Germline V gives CDR1 MDHEN, CDR2 SYDVKM. The ends were cut back, 2 bases at V and 11 bases at J, with 18 bases in the middle. The CDR3 reads CASSLRGGASGAFF. The CDR3 nucleotides read TGTGCCAGCAGTTTAAGGGGAGGGGCCAGCGGGGCTTTCTTT. The full variable domain, completed using reference TRBV28 and TRBJ1-1, is DVKVTQSSRYLVKRTGEKVFLECVQDMDHENMFWYRQDPGLGLRLIYFSYDVKMKEKGDIPEGYSVSREKKERFSLILESASTNQTSMYLCASSLRGGASGAFFGQGTRLTVV.

This chain connects TRBV18 to TRBJ2-2, with D tentatively TRBD1 (7 bases). Per germline, CDR1 KGHSH and CDR2 LQKENI. The CDR3 is made up of 16 amino acids. V was shortened by 3 bases and J by 4 bases, with 15 bases between the two germline ends. The CDR3 DNA reads TGTGCCAGCTCACCTCAGGGGGGAGCCCTCACCGGGGAGCTGTTTTTT. It translates to CASSPQGGALTGELFF.

On this clone itself: The junction shows a germline mismatch at one end, possibly a read error. This CDR3 is CAWSAWGLSSGANVLTF. Here the CDR3 DNA reads TGTGCCTGGAGTGCTTGGGGTTTGAGCTCTGGGGCTAACGTCCTGACTTTC. V gene TRBV30 combines with J gene TRBJ2-6, with D possibly being TRBD1 (5 bases). The length of the CDR3 is 17 residues. Looked up from germline, CDR1 is GTSNPN and CDR2 is SVGIG (reference sequence).

DNA of the CDR3: TGTGCCAGTATAAGAGGAGGGCCAAACACCGGGGAGCTGTTTTTT. Protein: CASIRGGPNTGELFF. The chain carries TRBV19 and TRBJ2-2, with D maybe TRBD2 (6 bases). Germline CDR1 is LNHDA and CDR2 is SQIVND (reference sequence). The CDR3 has 15 residues. V gave up 7 bases and J gave up 2 bases, with 14 bases separating them. The variable domain in full, with the rest retrieved from reference TRBV19 and TRBJ2-2, is DGGITQSPKYLFRKEGQNVTLSCEQNLNHDAMYWYRQDPGQGLRLIYYSQIVNDFQKGDIAEGYSVSREKKESFPLTVTSAQKNPTAFYLCASIRGGPNTGELFFGEGSRLTVL.

Note on this clone: The identical CDR3 is also encoded by other nucleotide sequences in the sample. The rearrangement links TRBV6-5 to TRBJ2-7, with a weak D call TRBD2 (5 bases). The germline gives CDR1 MNHEY, CDR2 SVGAGI. V was pared by 5 bases and J by 4 bases, with 9 bases between. The CDR3 has 12 residues. In DNA, the CDR3 is TGTGCCAGCAGTCCCCGGGGTTACGAGCAGTACTTC. Its protein is CASSPRGYEQYF.

With respect to this clone: In the same sample, other DNA sequences code for this CDR3. The chain recombines TRBV30 with TRBJ1-2, with D uncertain. The CDR3 has 11 residues. V was cut by 0 bases and J by 4 bases, with 3 bases left in between. Germline V gene sequence: CDR1 GTSNPN, CDR2 SVGIG (reference sequence). The CDR3 coding sequence is TGTGCCTGGAGTGTCCGCTATGGCTACACCTTC. Its translation is CAWSVRYGYTF.

V gene TRBV27 combines with J gene TRBJ1-2; D is perhaps TRBD1 (5 bases). Germline V gene data show CDR1 as MNHEY and CDR2 as SMNVEV (reference sequence). V was trimmed by 3 bases and J by 0 bases, leaving 8 bases between them. The CDR3 sequence is 14 residues long. The CDR3 DNA sequence: TGTGCCAGCAGTTTTTGCAGGGCTAACTATGGCTACACCTTC. Translating gives CASSFCRANYGYTF.

CDR3 sequence: CAWSVRRLAGNEQFF. The CDR3 DNA follows: TGTGCCTGGAGTGTAAGGAGGCTAGCAGGCAATGAGCAGTTCTTC. The J gene is TRBJ2-1, the V gene TRBV30, with D possibly TRBD2 on 5 matching bases. The CDR3 extends over 15 amino acids. CDR1 and CDR2 (germline): GTSNPN, SVGIG (reference sequence). Trimming removed 0 bases at V and 6 bases at J, with 15 bases between.

The chain carries TRBV6-5 and TRBJ1-1; D unresolved. CDR1 MNHEY and CDR2 SVGAGI come from the germline V gene. CDR3 length: 14 amino acids. Trimming took off 2 bases at V and 6 bases at J, with 13 bases between the two ends. The CDR3 sequence: CASSYLGDRAEAFF. For the CDR3, the DNA is TGTGCCAGCAGTTACCTCGGGGATCGGGCTGAAGCTTTCTTT.

The chain employs TRBV24-1 and TRBJ1-5; D uncertain. The CDR3 runs to 14 residues. V was clipped by 6 bases and J by 0 bases, with 8 bases between them. Germline lookup yields CDR1 KGHDR and CDR2 SFDVKD. The CDR3 DNA follows: TGTGCCACCAGTCGGCAGGCTAGCAATCAGCCCCAGCATTTT. Its translation: CATSRQASNQPQHF.

This chain uses TRBV10-1 with TRBJ1-1, with TRBD1 as a possible D gene (5 bases). Trimming took 1 base from V and 0 from J, leaving 9 bases between them. The CDR3 extends over 15 amino acids. The germline V gene has CDR1 WNHNN and CDR2 SYGVQD (reference sequence). The CDR3 loop reads CASSEWAGLNTEAFF. The CDR3 DNA reads as TGCGCCAGCAGTGAGTGGGCAGGGCTGAACACTGAAGCTTTCTTT.

This chain uses TRBV5-4 with TRBJ2-1, with a possible D match to TRBD1 (5 bases). CDR3 length equals 13 residues. Germline V gene sequence: CDR1 SGHNT, CDR2 YYREEE (reference sequence). V was trimmed by 4 bases and J by 6 bases, leaving 11 bases between them. Written as DNA, the CDR3 is TGTGCCAGCAGCCGACAGTACACCAATGAGCAGTTCTTC. This gives the protein CASSRQYTNEQFF.

J is TRBJ2-1 and V is TRBV2, with D uncertain. The ends were cut back, 0 bases at V and 2 bases at J, with 8 bases in the middle. CDR3 size: 15 residues. Germline assignment: CDR1 SNHLY and CDR2 FYNNEI. As DNA, the CDR3 is TGTGCCAGCAGTGAAGCGTCGGTGCCCTACAATGAGCAGTTCTTC. Translation: CASSEASVPYNEQFF.

This chain joins TRBV4-3 and TRBJ1-4; no definite D call. Germline CDR1 LGHNA, CDR2 YSLEER. V shed 1 base and J shed 3 bases, with 15 bases lying between them. The CDR3 sequence is 17 residues long. CDR3 protein: CASSQGTPVRPNEKLFF. The CDR3 coding sequence is TGCGCCAGCAGCCAAGGGACTCCGGTGAGGCCTAATGAAAAACTGTTTTTT.

This sequence joins TRBV19 and TRBJ1-1; a possible D gene is TRBD1 (5 bases). The germline V gene has CDR1 LNHDA and CDR2 SQIVND (reference sequence). CDR3 length: 14 residues. The V end lost 6 bases, the J end lost 1 base, and 12 bases lay between the germline ends. CDR3 coding DNA: TGTGCCAGTAGCCCCGCCAGGGAGAACACTGAAGCTTTCTTT. This codes for CASSPARENTEAFF.

The rearrangement joins TRBV10-3 to TRBJ1-2, with TRBD1 identical over 9 bases. In germline, CDR1 is ENHRY, CDR2 SYGVKD. The trim removed 7 bases at V and 2 bases at J, leaving 8 bases unmatched. The CDR3 has 15 amino acids. DNA for the CDR3: TGTGCCATCACCCAGGGGGGGACAGGGAACTATGGCTACACCTTC. Translation gives CAITQGGTGNYGYTF.

CDR3 sequence reads: CASSVDWPNTEAFF. The CDR3 bases are TGTGCCAGCAGCGTTGATTGGCCGAACACTGAAGCTTTCTTT. The V call is TRBV9, the J call TRBJ1-1; D remains ambiguous. Germline-derived CDR1 and CDR2 are SGDLS and YYNGEE. Trimming pared 2 bases from V and 1 base from J, leaving 9 bases between. The CDR3 length is 14 residues.

The genes are TRBV7-9 and TRBJ1-2; 8 bases agree with TRBD1. This CDR3 has 13 amino acids. V lost 1 base to trimming and J lost 7 bases; unmatched junction nucleotides: 2. Germline V gives CDR1 SEHNR, CDR2 FQNEAQ (reference sequence). Here the CDR3 reads CASSLGQGPGYTF. Written as DNA, the CDR3 is TGTGCCAGCAGCTTAGGACAGGGGCCTGGCTACACCTTC.

A note on this clone: The junction shows a germline mismatch at one end, possibly a read error. The chain couples TRBV4-3 to TRBJ2-3, with TRBD2 matching over 7 bases. The V gene's germline CDR1 is LGHNA and CDR2 YSLEER. The CDR3 sequence is 14 residues long. CDR3 coding DNA: TGCGCCAGCAGCCAAGATATGGGGCTAGCGGAGCGGGATTTT. Residues: CASSQDMGLAERDF.

This clone has just one count. J is TRBJ1-2 and V is TRBV6-5; D call uncertain. CDR1 and CDR2 from the germline V gene are MNHEY and SVGAGI. This CDR3 comprises 14 residues. Trimming removed 7 bases at V and 8 bases at J, with 20 bases between. CDR3 DNA: TGTGCCAGCACTCTAAAAACCCCCACGGGAGGCTACACCTTC. Translated, it gives CASTLKTPTGGYTF.

The V gene is TRBV10-3, the J gene TRBJ1-2; the D is unclear. Germline V gives CDR1 ENHRY, CDR2 SYGVKD. Between the trimmed V and J ends, which lost 7 bases and 4 bases, there was a span of 13 bases. The CDR3 totals 13 residues. CDR3 loop: CAITPGWAYGYTF. The CDR3 region has the DNA TGTGCCATCACCCCGGGGTGGGCCTATGGCTACACCTTC.

The genes are TRBV27 and TRBJ2-1; D perhaps matches TRBD1 (6 bases). Deletions cut 2 bases from V and 6 bases from J, with 14 bases between. Germline assignment: CDR1 MNHEY and CDR2 SMNVEV (reference sequence). The CDR3 runs to 15 residues. CDR3 region: CASSLRQGSINEQFF. CDR3 DNA: TGTGCCAGCAGTTTAAGGCAGGGGTCGATCAATGAGCAGTTCTTC.